One sample yielded the 16 T cell receptor beta chains listed below, sequenced in a study of OX40 agonist ivuxolimab in advanced cancers. TCRdb's copy holds only in-frame clones and misses some; the assay was immunoSEQ multiplex PCR. Of about 93,000 clones listed, 90% to 95% are singletons. The sequences come from CD4+ or CD8+ T cells sorted from blood, collected in a trial of the OX40 agonist ivuxolimab. The receptors derive from an adult with an advanced solid tumor such as melanoma, head and neck, liver or kidney cancer.

This sequence joins TRBV11-2 and TRBJ2-5, with unresolved D. V lost 5 bases to trimming and J lost 6 bases, with 16 bases between them. Germline lookup yields CDR1 SGHAT and CDR2 FQNNGV. The CDR3 loop spans 14 amino acids. CDR3 bases: TGTGCCAGCAGCCCCCGCACGGGTCAACAGACCCAGTACTTC. It yields the protein CASSPRTGQQTQYF.

The CDR3 sequence is CASIGPGGPEAFF. CDR3 nucleotide sequence: TGTGCCAGCATCGGCCCGGGGGGCCCTGAAGCTTTCTTT. The chain links TRBV6-1 to TRBJ1-1, with a possible D match to TRBD1 (6 bases). The V end was cut by 7 bases, the J end by 6 bases, with 15 bases between. The CDR3 consists of 13 residues. Looked up from germline, CDR1 is MNHNS and CDR2 is SASEGT.

The genes are TRBV30 and TRBJ2-1; D gene unclear. Trimming took off 2 bases at V and 7 bases at J, with 6 bases between the two ends. There are 11 residues in the CDR3. Germline values: CDR1 GTSNPN, CDR2 SVGIG (reference sequence). CDR3 coding DNA: TGTGCCTGGAGTCCCCGAAATGAGCAGTTCTTC. Protein: CAWSPRNEQFF.

This sequence joins TRBV7-2 and TRBJ1-3; perhaps TRBD1 as D (5 bases). The V end was cut by 1 base, the J end by 4 bases, with 11 bases between. Looked up from germline, CDR1 is SGHTA and CDR2 is FQGNSA. CDR3 length: 15 residues. The CDR3 DNA follows: TGTGCCAGCAGCTTAGGTTGGGGGACCGGAAACACCATATATTTT. Translated, it gives CASSLGWGTGNTIYF.

V and J are TRBV29-1 and TRBJ2-5, with D perhaps matching TRBD2 (6 bases). This CDR3 has 15 amino acids. Trimming pared 7 bases from V and 5 bases from J, leaving 23 bases between. Germline CDR1 is SQVTM and CDR2 is ANQGSEA. CDR3 DNA: TGCAGCGCCGTGCCGCGGGACTTCGCGGGGGAGACCCAGTACTTC. Translation: CSAVPRDFAGETQYF.

The chain carries TRBV14 and TRBJ2-1, with 13 nucleotides matching TRBD2. The germline V gene has CDR1 SGHDN and CDR2 FVKESK. The V and J ends lost 3 bases and 7 bases, in that order; junction bases with no gene match: 9. The CDR3 has 17 amino acids. The CDR3 sequence is CASSQGAGLAGVNEQFF. CDR3 nucleotide sequence: TGTGCCAGCAGCCAGGGGGCTGGACTAGCGGGAGTAAATGAGCAGTTCTTC.

The J gene is TRBJ1-4, the V gene TRBV28; D perhaps matches TRBD1 (5 bases). Germline values: CDR1 MDHEN, CDR2 SYDVKM. Trimming removed 11 bases from V and 7 bases from J, with 20 bases in between. This CDR3 contains 14 residues. DNA for the CDR3: TGTGCCTCAGCGTTGGGGCCCCTTGGTGAAAAACTGTTTTTT. Translated, it gives CASALGPLGEKLFF.

The V gene is TRBV6-5, the J gene TRBJ2-3; D is possibly TRBD1 (5 bases). The CDR3 totals 14 residues. Per the germline V gene, CDR1 is MNHEY and CDR2 is SVGAGI. V lost 2 bases and J 0 bases, leaving 6 bases between the germline ends. The CDR3 region has the DNA TGTGCCAGCAGTTACAAGGGGAGCACAGATACGCAGTATTTT. Protein product: CASSYKGSTDTQYF.

The chain links TRBV30 to TRBJ1-6; D is uncertain. This CDR3 region has 13 residues. Germline V gene lookup returns CDR1 GTSNPN and CDR2 SVGIG (reference sequence). The germline V and J ends were trimmed by 5 bases and 10 bases, with 15 bases remaining between them. CDR3 DNA: TGTGCCTGGGGGCTGACCTCCCGATCACCCCTCCACTTT. Protein product: CAWGLTSRSPLHF. Full variable domain (rest looked up from reference TRBV30 and TRBJ1-6): SQTIHQWPATLVQPVGSPLSLECTVEGTSNPNLYWYRQAAGRGLQLLFYSVGIGQISSEVPQNLSASRPQDRQFILSSKKLLLSDSGFYLCAWGLTSRSPLHFGNGTRLTVT.

J is TRBJ2-2 and V is TRBV28, with D hard to call. The CDR3 has 16 amino acids. Germline assignment: CDR1 MDHEN and CDR2 SYDVKM. Trimming cost V 6 bases and J 0 bases, with 14 bases left between them. The DNA for the CDR3 is TGTGCCAGCAGCGATTTACAGTTCGCGAACACCGGGGAGCTGTTTTTT. As protein: CASSDLQFANTGELFF.

The sample holds one count of this clone. The genes are TRBV5-1 and TRBJ2-5; 8 bases match TRBD1. The V segment lost 2 bases and the J segment 3 bases; nucleotides outside the gene matches: 3. The germline CDR1 and CDR2 sequences are SGHRS and YFSETQ. The CDR3 is 14 residues long. CDR3 coding DNA: TGCGCCAGCAGCTTTACAGGGGGAGAAGAGACCCAGTACTTC. Protein sequence: CASSFTGGEETQYF.

The genes are TRBV7-9 and TRBJ1-4; 7 nucleotides match TRBD1. CDR3 length: 15 residues. V was pared by 5 bases and J by 5 bases, with 8 bases of the junction left unmatched. The germline CDR1 and CDR2 sequences are SEHNR and FQNEAQ (reference sequence). DNA of the CDR3: TGTGCCAGCAGCCCGGGGACAGCACTAAATGAAAAACTGTTTTTT. Protein product: CASSPGTALNEKLFF. Together with reference TRBV7-9 and TRBJ1-4, the CDR3 gives the full variable domain: DTGVSQNPRHKITKRGQNVTFRCDPISEHNRLYWYRQTLGQGPEFLTYFQNEAQLEKSRLLSDRFSAERPKGSFSTLEIQRTEQGDSAMYLCASSPGTALNEKLFFGSGTQLSVL.

This clone occurred a few times. This chain links TRBV19 with TRBJ1-1; 9 nucleotides match TRBD1. The germline gives CDR1 LNHDA, CDR2 SQIVND (reference sequence). Germline trimming cut 6 bases from V and 1 base from J; bases unmatched to any gene: 3. The CDR3 sequence is 14 residues long. The chain's CDR3 is CASRPGQGNTEAFF. The CDR3 DNA is TGTGCCAGTAGGCCGGGACAGGGGAACACTGAAGCTTTCTTT.

The chain employs TRBV18 and TRBJ2-7, with 9 bases fitting TRBD1. The CDR3 has 13 residues. CDR1 is KGHSH, CDR2 LQKENI, per germline. V lost 9 bases and J lost 3; bases outside the gene matches: 6. The CDR3 nucleotides are TGTGCCAGTCAACGGACAGGGGTCTACGAGCAGTACTTC. This encodes CASQRTGVYEQYF.

The table lists this clone with a count of one. The chain combines TRBV6-5 with TRBJ2-3; a weak D match, TRBD1 (6 bases). V was pared by 5 bases and J by 9 bases, with 15 bases between. Germline loops: CDR1 MNHEY, CDR2 SVGAGI. This CDR3 region has 13 residues. The CDR3 protein is CASSATGQGTQYF. The DNA for the CDR3 is TGTGCCAGCAGTGCAACGGGGCAGGGGACGCAGTATTTT.

The V and J genes are TRBV28 and TRBJ2-7; D not resolved. With 6 bases removed from V and 2 bases from J, the gap between germline ends came to 5 bases. This CDR3 spans 11 amino acids. From germline, CDR1 is MDHEN and CDR2 SYDVKM. CDR3 sequence (DNA): TGTGCCAGCAGCGACCCCTACGAGCAGTACTTC. Translated: CASSDPYEQYF.